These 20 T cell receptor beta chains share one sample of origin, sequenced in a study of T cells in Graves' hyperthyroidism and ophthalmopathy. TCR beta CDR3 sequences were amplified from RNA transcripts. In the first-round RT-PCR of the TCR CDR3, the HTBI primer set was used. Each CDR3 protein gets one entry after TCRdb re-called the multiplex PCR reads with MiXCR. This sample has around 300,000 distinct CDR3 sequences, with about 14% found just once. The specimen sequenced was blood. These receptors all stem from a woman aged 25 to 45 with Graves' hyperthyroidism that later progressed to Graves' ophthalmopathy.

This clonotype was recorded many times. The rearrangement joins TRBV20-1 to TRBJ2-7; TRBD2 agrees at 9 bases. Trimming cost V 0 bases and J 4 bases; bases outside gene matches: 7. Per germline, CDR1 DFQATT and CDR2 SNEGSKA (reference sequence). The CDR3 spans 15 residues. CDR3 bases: TGCAGTGCTAGAGATCGGGGACTAGCTTCGTACGAGCAGTACTTC. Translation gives CSARDRGLASYEQYF.

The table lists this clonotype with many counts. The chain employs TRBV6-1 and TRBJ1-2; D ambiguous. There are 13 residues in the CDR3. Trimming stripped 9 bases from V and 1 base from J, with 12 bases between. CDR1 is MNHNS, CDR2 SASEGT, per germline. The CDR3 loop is CASKGLSNYGYTF. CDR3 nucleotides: TGTGCCAGTAAGGGCCTTAGTAACTATGGCTACACCTTC.

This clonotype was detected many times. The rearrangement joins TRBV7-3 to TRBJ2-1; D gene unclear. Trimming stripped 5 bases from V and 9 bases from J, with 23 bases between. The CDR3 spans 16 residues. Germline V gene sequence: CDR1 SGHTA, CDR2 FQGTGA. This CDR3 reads CASSPTPGLGIAEQFF. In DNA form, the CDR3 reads TGTGCCAGCAGCCCCACCCCTGGTTTAGGGATCGCTGAGCAGTTCTTC.

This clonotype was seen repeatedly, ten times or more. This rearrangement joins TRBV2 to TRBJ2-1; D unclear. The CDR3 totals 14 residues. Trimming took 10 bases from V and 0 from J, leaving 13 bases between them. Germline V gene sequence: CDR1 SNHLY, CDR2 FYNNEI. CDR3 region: CAIQPRSSYNEQFF. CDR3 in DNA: TGTGCCATCCAGCCCCGTAGCTCCTACAATGAGCAGTTCTTC.

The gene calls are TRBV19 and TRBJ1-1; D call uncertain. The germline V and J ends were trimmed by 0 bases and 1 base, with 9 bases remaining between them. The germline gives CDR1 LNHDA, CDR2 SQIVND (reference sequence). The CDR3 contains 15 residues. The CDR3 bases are TGTGCCAGTAGTATAGATTGGCAGCAGAACACTGAAGCTTTCTTT. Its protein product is CASSIDWQQNTEAFF.

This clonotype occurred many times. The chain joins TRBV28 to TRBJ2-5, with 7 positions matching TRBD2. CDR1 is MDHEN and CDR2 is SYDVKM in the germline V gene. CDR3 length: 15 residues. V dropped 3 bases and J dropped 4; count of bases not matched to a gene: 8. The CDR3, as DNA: TGTGCCAGCAGTTTTTACGGCGGGAGAGTAGAGACCCAGTACTTC. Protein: CASSFYGGRVETQYF. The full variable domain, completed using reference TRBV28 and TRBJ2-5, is DVKVTQSSRYLVKRTGEKVFLECVQDMDHENMFWYRQDPGLGLRLIYFSYDVKMKEKGDIPEGYSVSREKKERFSLILESASTNQTSMYLCASSFYGGRVETQYFGPGTRLLVL.

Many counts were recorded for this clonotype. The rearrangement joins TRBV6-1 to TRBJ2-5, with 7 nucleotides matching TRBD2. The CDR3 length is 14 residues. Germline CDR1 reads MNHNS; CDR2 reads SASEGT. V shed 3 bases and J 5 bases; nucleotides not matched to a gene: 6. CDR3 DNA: TGTGCCAGCAGTGAGCGGGAGATGTACGAGACCCAGTACTTC. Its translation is CASSEREMYETQYF.

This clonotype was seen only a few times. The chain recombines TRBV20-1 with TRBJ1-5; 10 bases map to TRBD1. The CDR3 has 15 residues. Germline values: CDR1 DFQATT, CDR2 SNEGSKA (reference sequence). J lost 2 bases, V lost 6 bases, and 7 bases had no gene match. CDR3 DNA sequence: TGCAGTGCAACGGACAGGGGGGGAGGCAATCAGCCCCAGCATTTT. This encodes CSATDRGGGNQPQHF.

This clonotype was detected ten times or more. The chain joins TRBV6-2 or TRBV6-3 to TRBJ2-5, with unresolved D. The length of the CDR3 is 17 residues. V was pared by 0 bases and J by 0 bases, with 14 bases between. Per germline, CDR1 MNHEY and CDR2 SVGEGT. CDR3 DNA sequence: TGTGCCAGCAGTTACTCGATGGCTCCCTCGTACCAAGAGACCCAGTACTTC. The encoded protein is CASSYSMAPSYQETQYF.

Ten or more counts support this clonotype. The CDR3: CASSDGPGSNEKLFF. CDR3 nucleotides: TGTGCCAGCAGCGATGGGCCAGGGTCTAATGAAAAACTGTTTTTT. The chain couples TRBV9 to TRBJ1-4; D may be TRBD1 (5 bases). This CDR3 is 15 amino acids long. Germline loops: CDR1 SGDLS, CDR2 YYNGEE. The V gene lost 3 bases and the J gene lost 3 bases, with 12 bases spanning the gap.

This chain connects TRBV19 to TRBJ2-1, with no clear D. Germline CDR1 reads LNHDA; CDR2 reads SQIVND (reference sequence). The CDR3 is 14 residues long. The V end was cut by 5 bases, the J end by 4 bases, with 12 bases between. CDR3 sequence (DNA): TGTGCCAGTAGTTGGCGAGGCGGTTACAATGAGCAGTTCTTC. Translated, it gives CASSWRGGYNEQFF.

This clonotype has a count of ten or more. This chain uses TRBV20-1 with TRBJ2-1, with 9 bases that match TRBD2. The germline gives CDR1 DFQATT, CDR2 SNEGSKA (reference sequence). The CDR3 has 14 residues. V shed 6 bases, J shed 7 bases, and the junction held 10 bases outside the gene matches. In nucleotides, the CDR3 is TGCAGTGCCCCCCGGGCTAGCGGGAATAATGAGCAGTTCTTC. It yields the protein CSAPRASGNNEQFF.

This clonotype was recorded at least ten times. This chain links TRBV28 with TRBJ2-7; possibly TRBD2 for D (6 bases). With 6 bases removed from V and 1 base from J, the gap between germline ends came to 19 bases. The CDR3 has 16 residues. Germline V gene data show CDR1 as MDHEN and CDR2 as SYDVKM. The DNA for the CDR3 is TGTGCCAGCAGCTTAGGCGTGAGACTAGAGTCCTACGAGCAGTACTTC. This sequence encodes CASSLGVRLESYEQYF.

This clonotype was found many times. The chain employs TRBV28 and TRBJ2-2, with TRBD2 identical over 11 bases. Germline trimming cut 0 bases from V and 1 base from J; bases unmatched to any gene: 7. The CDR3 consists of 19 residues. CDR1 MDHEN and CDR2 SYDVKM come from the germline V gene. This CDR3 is CASSLWGLAEVMNTGELFF. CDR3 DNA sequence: TGTGCCAGCAGTTTATGGGGACTAGCGGAAGTAATGAACACCGGGGAGCTGTTTTTT.

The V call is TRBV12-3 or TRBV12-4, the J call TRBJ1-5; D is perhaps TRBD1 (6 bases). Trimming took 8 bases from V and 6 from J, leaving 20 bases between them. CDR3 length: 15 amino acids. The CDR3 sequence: CASARGGFEGQPQHF. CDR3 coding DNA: TGTGCCAGCGCGAGAGGGGGTTTCGAGGGTCAGCCCCAGCATTTT.

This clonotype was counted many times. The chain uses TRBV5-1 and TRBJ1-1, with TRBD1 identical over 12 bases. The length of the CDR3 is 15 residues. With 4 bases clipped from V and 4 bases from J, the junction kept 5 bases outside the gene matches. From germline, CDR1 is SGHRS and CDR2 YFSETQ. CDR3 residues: CASSPGQGAVTEAFF. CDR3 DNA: TGCGCCAGCAGCCCGGGACAGGGGGCGGTCACTGAAGCTTTCTTT.

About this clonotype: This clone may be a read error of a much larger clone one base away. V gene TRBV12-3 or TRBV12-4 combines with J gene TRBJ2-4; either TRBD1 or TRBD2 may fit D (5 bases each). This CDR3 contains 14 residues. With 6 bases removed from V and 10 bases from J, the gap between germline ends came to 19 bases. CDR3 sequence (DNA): TGTGCCAGCAGCCGGGACGCAGTCGGGAAAATTCAGTACTTC. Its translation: CASSRDAVGKIQYF.

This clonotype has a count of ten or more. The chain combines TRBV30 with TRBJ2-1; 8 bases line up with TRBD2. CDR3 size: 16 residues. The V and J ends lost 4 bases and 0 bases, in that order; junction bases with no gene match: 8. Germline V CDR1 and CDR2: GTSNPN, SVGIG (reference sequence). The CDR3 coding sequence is TGTGCCTGGACCGACAGAGCGGGAGTCTCCTACAATGAGCAGTTCTTC. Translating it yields CAWTDRAGVSYNEQFF.

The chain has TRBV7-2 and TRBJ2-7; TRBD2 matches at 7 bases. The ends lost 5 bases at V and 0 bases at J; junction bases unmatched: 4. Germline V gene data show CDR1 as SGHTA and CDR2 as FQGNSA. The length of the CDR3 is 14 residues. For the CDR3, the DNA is TGTGCCAGCAGCCTGGGACTATTCTCCTACGAGCAGTACTTC. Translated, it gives CASSLGLFSYEQYF.

CDR3 nucleotides: TGTGCCTGGGTACAGGGGAGTTCCTATAATTCACCCCTCCACTTT. Its translation: CAWVQGSSYNSPLHF. This rearrangement joins TRBV30 to TRBJ1-6; 7 nucleotides match TRBD1. The CDR3 has 15 residues. V gave up 5 bases and J gave up 1 base; unmatched junction bases: 5. Germline assignment: CDR1 GTSNPN and CDR2 SVGIG (reference sequence).